A selection of T cell receptor beta chains follows, all from one sample in a study of naive and memory T cell subsets. Via MiXCR, TCRdb re-called the 5' RACE reads, giving one row per CDR3 protein. Seen here are 50,000 or so distinct CDR3 sequences, about 7% observed once, and the top ten hold 9.7%. The receptors were sampled from a male donor in good health. CDR3s include the opening cysteine and the closing phenylalanine or tryptophan. The order of the fields is clone size, V gene, D gene, J gene, CDR3 DNA, CDR3 protein. A D gene is named only where the DNA matches it firmly. A row's size may be missing; if present it is once, few, many or a size class.

>medium-sized|TRBV5-5|TRBD1|TRBJ1-1
TGTGCCAGCAGAAGACAGGGCGACACTGAAGCTTTCTTT
CASRRQGDTEAFF
>many|TRBV2|-|TRBJ2-3
TGTGCCAGCAGTCGGACCTCCGTGTCGAGGGATACGCAGTATTTT
CASSRTSVSRDTQYF
>few|TRBV7-2|TRBD2|TRBJ2-7
TGTGCCAGCAGCCCCCTTGCTAGCGGGAGCCACGAGCAGTACTTC
CASSPLASGSHEQYF
>few|TRBV12-3/TRBV12-4|-|TRBJ1-5
TGTGCCAGCAGGGCACAGGGAGTGGGCAATCAGCCCCAGCATTTT
CASRAQGVGNQPQHF
>-|TRBV5-1|-|TRBJ2-6
TGCGCCAGCAGTCCCCACTTAGGACTGGTTAGCCGCTCTGGGGCCAACGTCCTGACTTTC
CASSPHLGLVSRSGANVLTF
>-|TRBV7-6|-|TRBJ2-5
TGTGCCAGCACAAACCATCCGACGGAGACCCAGTACTTC
CASTNHPTETQYF
>many|TRBV2|-|TRBJ1-1
TGTGCCAGCAGTCCTGAGGCAGCTTCGGGCACTGAAGCTTTCTTT
CASSPEAASGTEAFF
>few|TRBV6-5|TRBD1|TRBJ2-3
TGTGCCAGCAGCCTGGAGAGGGGGCTTGGCACGCAGTATTTT
CASSLERGLGTQYF
>-|TRBV5-5|-|TRBJ2-5
TGTGCCAGCAGCTTGGGGGTAGCGGCCTCCCCGAGGGAGACCCAGTACTTC
CASSLGVAASPRETQYF
>many|TRBV3-1|TRBD2|TRBJ2-1
TGTGCCAGCAGCCAAGGGACTAGCGCCTACAATGAGCAGTTCTTC
CASSQGTSAYNEQFF
>-|TRBV7-9|-|TRBJ1-1
TGTGCCAGCCGTTTGATGGGATCTGAAGCTTTCTTT
CASRLMGSEAFF
>few|TRBV2|TRBD2|TRBJ2-3
TGTGCCAGCAGTCTGACTAGCGGGAGGGCAGATACGCAGTATTTT
CASSLTSGRADTQYF
>-|TRBV19|-|TRBJ2-3
TGTGCCATCAGCTTAGGAGTGACAGATACGCAGTATTTT
CAISLGVTDTQYF
>many|TRBV3-1|TRBD1|TRBJ1-2
TGTGCCAGCAGCCAAGGGCACACGAGACAGGGGGGTCGAAGTGGCTACACCTTC
CASSQGHTRQGGRSGYTF
>-|TRBV3-1|-|TRBJ1-3
TGTGCCAGCAGCCAACGGACGATAAACACCATATATTTT
CASSQRTINTIYF
>many|TRBV12-3/TRBV12-4|-|TRBJ2-7
TGTGCCAGCAGTTTCTCGGGTAATTACGAGCAGTACTTC
CASSFSGNYEQYF
>-|TRBV7-8|TRBD1|TRBJ2-7
TGTGCCAGCAGCTTTGGGGACAGCTCCTACGAGCAGTACTTC
CASSFGDSSYEQYF
>many|TRBV2|-|TRBJ1-1
TGTGCCAGCATGAGAGTATGGGGGAACACTGAAGCTTTCTTT
CASMRVWGNTEAFF
>-|TRBV27|TRBD1|TRBJ1-2
TGTGCCAGCAGTGACACAACAGGGGGCTCTAACTATGGCTACACCTTC
CASSDTTGGSNYGYTF
>-|TRBV10-2|-|TRBJ1-1
TGCGCCAGCAGTGAGGCTCGCGGGAACACTGAAGCTTTCTTT
CASSEARGNTEAFF
>-|TRBV7-2|TRBD2|TRBJ2-5
TGTGCCAGCAGCCGGATTAGCGGGGTACAAGAGACCCAGTACTTC
CASSRISGVQETQYF
>-|TRBV3-1|TRBD1|TRBJ1-2
TGTGCCAGCAGCCAAGTCCCAGGTGGGACAGGGGGCGACAACTATGGCTACACCTTC
CASSQVPGGTGGDNYGYTF
>few|TRBV4-1|TRBD2|TRBJ2-1
TGCGCCAGCAGCCAAGATACGGCTAGCGGGGTGCGCTTCTTC
CASSQDTASGVRFF
>many|TRBV12-3/TRBV12-4|-|TRBJ2-1
TGTGCCAGTGGGTCTTATGAGCAGTTCTTC
CASGSYEQFF
>-|TRBV19|TRBD1|TRBJ2-2
TGTGCCAGTAGTTCGGACAGGGGGCCCGGGGAGCTGTTTTTT
CASSSDRGPGELFF
>few|TRBV12-3/TRBV12-4|TRBD1|TRBJ1-3
TGTGCCAGCAGTAACCAGGGGGCCGCGGGAAACACCATATATTTT
CASSNQGAAGNTIYF
>once|TRBV2|TRBD1|TRBJ2-5
TGTGCCAGCCGGGCACAGGGGGGCCAAGAGACCCAGTACTTC
CASRAQGGQETQYF
>many|TRBV7-2|TRBD1|TRBJ1-6
TGTGCCAGCAGCCCCCGACAGGGTTCACCCCTCCACTTT
CASSPRQGSPLHF
>-|TRBV25-1|-|TRBJ1-2
TGTGCCAGCAGTTCTTCAATTAACTATGGCTACACCTTC
CASSSSINYGYTF